This passage covers 30 T cell receptor beta chains from one sample sequenced in a study of control samples from healthy donors and cancer patients. TCRdb's table, derived via immunoSEQ multiplex PCR, lists solely in-frame clones and lacks some. The sample holds 150,000 to 200,000 clones, around nine tenths seen once. Sequencing was carried out using blood. Every receptor here comes from a man in his late teens or twenties in good health.

The chain links TRBV7-9 to TRBJ2-3; 10 bases align to TRBD2. Germline V CDR1 and CDR2: SEHNR, FQNEAQ (reference sequence). The CDR3 spans 15 residues. The J segment lost 5 bases and the V segment lost 3 bases, leaving 5 bases of the junction unmatched. DNA of the CDR3: TGTGCCAGCAGCTTTAGCGGGGGGCCCCTAGATACGCAGTATTTT. Encoded protein: CASSFSGGPLDTQYF.

The chain uses TRBV6-5 and TRBJ1-2; possibly TRBD1 for D (6 bases). This CDR3 region has 14 residues. The V end lost 7 bases, the J end lost 3 bases, and 15 bases lay between the germline ends. Germline V lookup: CDR1 MNHEY, CDR2 SVGAGI. The CDR3 DNA reads TGTGCCAGCACCTCGTCGGGGGGCCACTATGGCTACACCTTC. Translated, it gives CASTSSGGHYGYTF.

This chain uses TRBV9 with TRBJ2-5, with 10 bases identical to TRBD2. The CDR3 loop spans 18 amino acids. The germline V gene encodes CDR1 SGDLS and CDR2 YYNGEE. V shed 0 bases, J shed 5 bases, and the junction held 13 bases outside the gene matches. The CDR3 reads CASSVGAASGGVLETQYF. The CDR3 DNA reads as TGTGCCAGCAGCGTAGGGGCAGCTAGCGGGGGCGTCTTGGAGACCCAGTACTTC.

The chain joins TRBV6-1 to TRBJ1-3; TRBD1 agrees at 10 bases. This CDR3 has 18 amino acids. Trimming at V came to 1 base and at J to 3 bases, leaving 9 bases not matched to a gene. Germline V CDR1 and CDR2: MNHNS, SASEGT. The CDR3 region is CASSEDGTGEDGGNTIYF. CDR3 in DNA: TGTGCCAGCAGTGAAGATGGGACAGGGGAGGATGGTGGAAACACCATATATTTT.

This clone was detected a few times. The chain carries TRBV4-2 and TRBJ2-1, with no clear D. This CDR3 comprises 13 residues. Germline CDR1 and CDR2: LGHNA and YNFKEQ. V shed 0 bases and J shed 12 bases, with 12 bases lying between them. CDR3 nucleotides: TGTGCCAGCAGCCAAGATACTGGCGCGAGGCAGTTCTTC. Translating gives CASSQDTGARQFF.

Here the CDR3 reads CASSYGTLQPGELFF. CDR3 DNA sequence: TGCGCCAGCAGCTACGGGACACTGCAACCCGGGGAGCTGTTTTTT. The chain links TRBV5-1 to TRBJ2-2; the D gene is possibly TRBD1 (6 bases). Germline values: CDR1 SGHRS, CDR2 YFSETQ. V gave up 3 bases and J gave up 6 bases, with 15 bases separating them. The CDR3 covers 15 residues.

The genes are TRBV7-2 and TRBJ2-7, with 11 bases matching TRBD2. In germline, CDR1 is SGHTA, CDR2 FQGNSA. The V and J ends lost 5 bases and 4 bases, in that order; junction bases with no gene match: 4. The CDR3 runs 14 residues. In nucleotides, the CDR3 is TGTGCCAGCAGCCTACGACTAGCGGGGTACGAGCAGTACTTC. Protein sequence: CASSLRLAGYEQYF. Using reference TRBV7-2 and TRBJ2-7 for the parts outside the CDR3, the full variable domain is GAGVSQSPSNKVTEKGKDVELRCDPISGHTALYWYRQSLGQGLEFLIYFQGNSAPDKSGLPSDRFSAERTGGSVSTLTIQRTQQEDSAVYLCASSLRLAGYEQYFGPGTRLTVT.

Only one count was recorded for this clone. The V gene is TRBV5-1, the J gene TRBJ1-6, with D perhaps matching TRBD1 (5 bases). The V gene lost 2 bases and the J gene lost 7 bases, with 10 bases spanning the gap. The germline V gene encodes CDR1 SGHRS and CDR2 YFSETQ. CDR3 size: 14 residues. As DNA, the CDR3 is TGCGCCAGCAGCTTTGAGCCAGGGAATTCACCCCTCCACTTT. It yields the protein CASSFEPGNSPLHF. Supplemented by reference TRBV5-1 and TRBJ1-6, the full variable domain reads KAGVTQTPRYLIKTRGQQVTLSCSPISGHRSVSWYQQTPGQGLQFLFEYFSETQRNKGNFPGRFSGRQFSNSRSEMNVSTLELGDSALYLCASSFEPGNSPLHFGNGTRLTVT.

J is TRBJ2-5 and V is TRBV6-5; TRBD1 aligns across 8 bases. The CDR3 runs to 14 residues. CDR1 and CDR2 from the germline V gene are MNHEY and SVGAGI. The V segment lost 2 bases and the J segment 5 bases; nucleotides outside the gene matches: 4. DNA of the CDR3: TGTGCCAGCAGTTACCAGGACAGGGTGGAGACCCAGTACTTC. This sequence encodes CASSYQDRVETQYF.

J is TRBJ2-4 and V is TRBV27; D might be TRBD1 (5 bases). This CDR3 contains 13 residues. The germline V and J ends were trimmed by 5 bases and 9 bases, with 14 bases remaining between them. CDR1 and CDR2 from the germline V gene are MNHEY and SMNVEV (reference sequence). CDR3 protein: CASSIDRESIQYF. In nucleotides, the CDR3 is TGTGCCAGCAGTATTGACAGAGAAAGCATTCAGTACTTC.

This chain links TRBV7-2 with TRBJ1-6; 8 bases fit TRBD1. CDR3 length equals 17 residues. The V gene's germline CDR1 is SGHTA and CDR2 FQGNSA. J was trimmed by 4 bases and V by 5 bases; bases with no gene match: 10. The CDR3 sequence is CASSPPPHRGYNSPLHF. In DNA form, the CDR3 reads TGTGCCAGCAGCCCTCCACCGCACAGGGGGTATAATTCACCCCTCCACTTT. Complete variable domain (other parts from reference TRBV7-2 and TRBJ1-6): GAGVSQSPSNKVTEKGKDVELRCDPISGHTALYWYRQSLGQGLEFLIYFQGNSAPDKSGLPSDRFSAERTGGSVSTLTIQRTQQEDSAVYLCASSPPPHRGYNSPLHFGNGTRLTVT.

The rearrangement uses TRBV28 and TRBJ1-2, with unresolved D. Germline V lookup: CDR1 MDHEN, CDR2 SYDVKM. The CDR3 covers 15 residues. Trimming left V 1 base short and J 5 bases short, with 14 bases between. CDR3 DNA sequence: TGTGCCAGCAGTTTATTCCGTGAGTTGTCTTATGGCTACACCTTC. This translates into CASSLFRELSYGYTF.

J is TRBJ1-1 and V is TRBV28; D is uncertain. CDR1 MDHEN and CDR2 SYDVKM come from the germline V gene. CDR3 size: 13 residues. Trimming pared 9 bases from V and 2 bases from J, leaving 13 bases between. CDR3 coding DNA: TGTGCCAGTAACCTCGGCGGAAACACTGAAGCTTTCTTT. Translating it yields CASNLGGNTEAFF.

The gene calls are TRBV4-3 and TRBJ2-3; 8 bases are a match to TRBD2. The V gene's germline CDR1 is LGHNA and CDR2 YSLEER. There are 15 residues in the CDR3. The J segment lost 3 bases and the V segment lost 5 bases, leaving 7 bases of the junction unmatched. CDR3 DNA: TGCGCCAGCAGCTCTCAGGCGGGGGGAACAGATACGCAGTATTTT. Protein product: CASSSQAGGTDTQYF.

This chain uses TRBV3-1 (or the pseudogene TRBV3-2) with TRBJ2-1; the match to TRBD1 covers 7 bases. CDR3 length: 17 residues. After removal of 2 bases from V and 8 bases from J, the junction contained 15 bases not matched to a gene. Germline V CDR1 and CDR2: LGHDT, YNNKEL (reference sequence). CDR3: CASSQPSLGQIGDEQFF. The CDR3, as DNA: TGTGCCAGCAGCCAACCATCCTTGGGACAGATTGGGGATGAGCAGTTCTTC.

The chain has TRBV12-3 or TRBV12-4 and TRBJ2-7; D is unresolved. Trimming shortened V by 7 bases and J by 4 bases, and 11 bases separated the two germline ends. CDR3 length: 12 amino acids. The DNA of the CDR3 is TGTGCCAGCACCTACGACCCGTACGAGCAGTACTTC. It translates to CASTYDPYEQYF.

The CDR3 is CASSLRQGPGNTIYF. The CDR3, as DNA: TGTGCCAGCAGCCTCCGACAGGGGCCGGGAAACACCATATATTTT. The chain links TRBV11-2 to TRBJ1-3; 8 bases are shared with TRBD1. The CDR3 consists of 15 residues. Per germline, CDR1 SGHAT and CDR2 FQNNGV. With V trimmed by 5 bases and J by 4 bases, 7 bases remained unmatched.

CDR3: CASSLSGGVGWSDTQYF. The CDR3 DNA is TGTGCCAGCAGTCTCAGCGGGGGGGTGGGTTGGAGCGATACGCAGTATTTT. J is TRBJ2-3 and V is TRBV6-6; 10 bases match TRBD2. There are 17 residues in the CDR3. J gave up 6 bases and V 5 bases, and 14 bases lay outside the gene matches. Germline values: CDR1 MNHNY, CDR2 SVGAGI (reference sequence).

This rearrangement joins TRBV15 to TRBJ2-2, with 7 bases that match TRBD1. This CDR3 region has 13 residues. Germline V gene data show CDR1 as LNHNV and CDR2 as YYDKDF (reference sequence). Germline trimming cut 9 bases from V and 2 bases from J; bases unmatched to any gene: 3. CDR3 amino acids: CATRDSNTGELFF. The CDR3 nucleotides read TGTGCCACTAGGGACAGCAACACCGGGGAGCTGTTTTTT.

This chain uses TRBV15 with TRBJ1-6; D is possibly TRBD1 (5 bases). The CDR3 runs to 16 residues. V was trimmed by 0 bases and J by 6 bases, leaving 12 bases between them. The germline V gene encodes CDR1 LNHNV and CDR2 YYDKDF (reference sequence). This CDR3 reads CATSRDRGSPNSPLHF. DNA of the CDR3: TGTGCCACCAGCAGAGACCGGGGGTCTCCTAATTCACCCCTCCACTTT.

V is TRBV4-3 and J is TRBJ2-3; D gene ambiguous. The CDR3 consists of 14 residues. V was pared by 2 bases and J by 1 base, with 7 bases between. Germline V gives CDR1 LGHNA, CDR2 YSLEER. Here the CDR3 reads CASSQQTGTDTQYF. DNA of the CDR3: TGCGCCAGCAGCCAACAAACAGGCACAGATACGCAGTATTTT.

V and J are TRBV2 and TRBJ1-1; TRBD1 might be the D (6 bases). The CDR3 has 12 amino acids. The V gene lost 2 bases and the J gene lost 13 bases, with 14 bases spanning the gap. Germline-derived CDR1 and CDR2 are SNHLY and FYNNEI. The CDR3 protein is CASSEYTGKVFF. DNA of the CDR3: TGTGCCAGCAGTGAATATACAGGGAAGGTTTTCTTT.

The V call is TRBV28, the J call TRBJ1-5; weak D call: TRBD1 (6 bases). The germline CDR1 and CDR2 sequences are MDHEN and SYDVKM. The CDR3 consists of 13 residues. With 6 bases removed from V and 5 bases from J, the gap between germline ends came to 11 bases. CDR3: CASRLDRYQPQHF. CDR3 DNA sequence: TGTGCCAGCAGACTGGACAGATATCAGCCCCAGCATTTT.

The chain combines TRBV7-2 with TRBJ2-2; D unresolved. V was shortened by 1 base and J by 3 bases, with 3 bases between the two germline ends. Germline loops: CDR1 SGHTA, CDR2 FQGNSA. This CDR3 has 13 amino acids. The CDR3 reads CASSLDYTGELFF. In DNA, the CDR3 is TGTGCCAGCAGCTTAGACTACACCGGGGAGCTGTTTTTT.

The chain links TRBV27 to TRBJ1-2; D is possibly TRBD1 (5 bases). With 2 bases removed from V and 2 bases from J, the gap between germline ends came to 9 bases. The V gene's germline CDR1 is MNHEY and CDR2 SMNVEV (reference sequence). CDR3 length: 14 amino acids. The CDR3 nucleotides read TGTGCCAGCAGTTTAGCAGGGACCAACTATGGCTACACCTTC. It specifies CASSLAGTNYGYTF.

The V call is TRBV13, the J call TRBJ2-3, with TRBD2 matching 10 bases. The germline V gene has CDR1 PRHDT and CDR2 FYEKMQ (reference sequence). The CDR3 length is 15 residues. Trimming removed 8 bases from V and 8 bases from J; junction bases left unmatched: 13. DNA of the CDR3: TGTGCCAGCCGAAGCGGGGGGGAGTCCGAGGTTACGCAGTATTTT. Its translation is CASRSGGESEVTQYF.

This chain connects TRBV27 to TRBJ2-1; TRBD2 might be the D (7 bases). The germline V gene encodes CDR1 MNHEY and CDR2 SMNVEV (reference sequence). The V end lost 1 base, the J end lost 0 bases, and 10 bases lay between the germline ends. The CDR3 has 16 amino acids. The CDR3 protein is CASSLYGGPSYNEQFF. The CDR3 nucleotides read TGTGCCAGCAGTTTATACGGGGGGCCCTCCTACAATGAGCAGTTCTTC.

The chain joins TRBV6-2 or TRBV6-3 to TRBJ2-5; TRBD2 matches 8 bases. Germline values: CDR1 MNHEY, CDR2 SVGEGT. CDR3 length equals 14 residues. Trimming removed 5 bases from V and 1 base from J; junction bases left unmatched: 3. CDR3 DNA sequence: TGTGCCAGCAGTCCCGGACTAGCCCAAGAGACCCAGTACTTC. It translates to CASSPGLAQETQYF.

The genes are TRBV4-3 and TRBJ1-1, with D possibly TRBD1 on 5 matching bases. Germline loops: CDR1 LGHNA, CDR2 YSLEER. CDR3 length: 15 amino acids. V dropped 0 bases and J dropped 3 bases, with 11 bases sitting between them. The CDR3, as DNA: TGCGCCAGCAGCCAAGACGAGGGGCCGGACACTGAAGCTTTCTTT. It codes for CASSQDEGPDTEAFF.

The chain carries TRBV2 and TRBJ1-4; a possible D gene is TRBD1 (5 bases). The CDR3 extends over 15 amino acids. V dropped 5 bases and J dropped 4 bases, with 14 bases sitting between them. Germline CDR1 and CDR2: SNHLY and FYNNEI. CDR3 nucleotides: TGTGCCAGCAGTCCTCTGGGGGGAAATAATGAAAAACTGTTTTTT. Protein: CASSPLGGNNEKLFF.